The subject of this entry is one TCR beta chain. Survey-level immunoSEQ v3.0 assays were run. Here immunoSEQ multiplex PCR was the method, and the copy in TCRdb shows in-frame clones only, minus some. The sample includes fewer than 10,000 clones, 84% seen only once; the top ten take around 9%. This record comes from a study of long-term antiretroviral therapy in people with HIV. This CDR3 has 17 residues. With V trimmed by 2 bases and J by 4 bases, 8 bases remained unmatched. Germline CDR1 KGHSH, CDR2 LQKENI. The sequence was obtained from a young man with HIV. The sequencing used unsorted PBMCs, collected 0.3 years before starting antiretroviral therapy. The chain combines TRBV18 with TRBJ2-6; 7 nucleotides align to TRBD1. CDR3: CASSPWPLRGGANVLTF. Here the CDR3 DNA reads TGTGCCAGCTCACCATGGCCACTCAGGGGGGGGGCCAACGTCCTGACTTTC.